This is a list of T cell receptor beta chains from one sample in a study of blood T cell repertoires in COVID-19. Generated by immunoSEQ multiplex PCR, the TCRdb table keeps only in-frame clones and is missing some. The sample shows approximately 50,000 clones, less than 80% of them seen only once. The sequencing sample was made of peripheral blood. The origin of the receptors is an older man with acute or convalescent COVID-19. The CDR3 runs from the conserved cysteine through the conserved F or W. The D gene is left open where the match is weak.

V	D	J	DNA	CDR3
TRBV5-6	TRBD1	TRBJ1-2	TGTGCCAGCAGCGATGGGGGACAGGGTGGCTATGGCTACACCTTC	CASSDGGQGGYGYTF
TRBV27	NA	TRBJ1-4	TGTGCCAGCGCCGAATACAGGGAAGAAAAACTGTTTTTT	CASAEYREEKLFF
TRBV7-2	TRBD2	TRBJ2-1	TGTGCCAGCAGCTTAGCGCTAGCGGCCTACAATGAGCAGTTCTTC	CASSLALAAYNEQFF
TRBV9	TRBD2	TRBJ2-1	TGTGCCAGCAGCGTAGCGGATAGCGGGAACTCCTACAATGAGCAGTTCTTC	CASSVADSGNSYNEQFF
TRBV6-5	NA	TRBJ1-5	TGTGCCAGCAGACCAGCGGGCGGGGGCCAGCCCCAGCATTTT	CASRPAGGGQPQHF
TRBV18	TRBD2	TRBJ2-3	TGTGCCAGCTCGCGGGGGAACGAAGATACGCAGTATTTT	CASSRGNEDTQYF
TRBV9	TRBD1	TRBJ2-7	TGTGCCAGCAGCGTCTCAGGGGGTGGATCCCACTCCTACGAGCAGTACTTC	CASSVSGGGSHSYEQYF
TRBV7-3	NA	TRBJ2-2	TGTGCCAGCAGCTTAACATCTAGCAGGGGCACCGGGGAGCTGTTTTTT	CASSLTSSRGTGELFF
TRBV24-1	TRBD1	TRBJ2-4	TGTGCCACCAGTGATTCCAGGGGGCCGGTAAACATTCAGTACTTC	CATSDSRGPVNIQYF
TRBV27	NA	TRBJ1-1	TGTGCCAGCAGTTTCCGGTCCCTGAACACTGAAGCTTTCTTT	CASSFRSLNTEAFF
TRBV7-3	NA	TRBJ2-1	TGTGCCAGCAGCCTTTCACCGGGAAGGGTAGGAGACAATGAGCAGTTCTTC	CASSLSPGRVGDNEQFF
TRBV29-1	NA	TRBJ2-3	TGCAGCGTTGATAGCCAGGGGAGGGGGACAGATACGCAGTATTTT	CSVDSQGRGTDTQYF
TRBV6-4	NA	TRBJ1-1	TGTGCCAGCAGTGAATGTTTCAGGATTTACTTGAACACTGAAGCTTTCTTT	CASSECFRIYLNTEAFF